This passage covers 14 T cell receptor beta chains from one sample sequenced in a study of shared clonotypes between healthy human individuals. Sequencing used immunoSEQ multiplex PCR; TCRdb keeps in-frame clones, though not all of them. The sample includes about 680,000 clones, under 95% seen only once; the top ten take about a quarter. Naive CD8 cells comprised CD45RO-negative, CCR7-positively selected cells, excluding terminally differentiated effector memory CD45RA+ cells. Sequenced sample: naive CD8+ T cells sorted from blood. The receptors originated from a man aged 30-40 years in good health.

The rearrangement uses TRBV5-8 and TRBJ2-7; 7 bases match TRBD1. The V and J ends lost 2 bases and 3 bases, in that order; junction bases with no gene match: 5. The CDR3 runs 14 residues. Per germline, CDR1 SGHTS and CDR2 YDEGEE. For the CDR3, the DNA is TGTGCCAGCAGCTTCCGGGACAGTGTCTACGAGCAGTACTTC. Protein: CASSFRDSVYEQYF.

The rearrangement joins TRBV23-1 to TRBJ2-7; a weak D match, TRBD1 (5 bases). TRBV23-1 is noted as an ORF with a role that remains uncertain. Trimming took 0 bases from V and 2 from J, leaving 17 bases between them. The CDR3 is 17 amino acids. The CDR3 reads CASSQSLRTTLTYEQYF. The CDR3 coding sequence is TGCGCCAGCAGTCAATCCTTGCGGACAACCCTTACCTACGAGCAGTACTTC.

This chain connects TRBV9 to TRBJ1-2; D may be TRBD1 (5 bases). V shed 5 bases and J shed 6 bases, with 20 bases lying between them. The CDR3 has 15 amino acids. The germline gives CDR1 SGDLS, CDR2 YYNGEE. The CDR3 nucleotides are TGTGCCAGCAGTGGAGGGAGGAGCGGGACTAATGGCTACACCTTC. It codes for CASSGGRSGTNGYTF.

V and J are TRBV9 and TRBJ1-2; D not resolved. The CDR3 is 12 amino acids. Trimming took off 3 bases at V and 4 bases at J, with 7 bases between the two ends. CDR1 is SGDLS, CDR2 YYNGEE, per germline. The chain's CDR3 is CASSANSYGYTF. The CDR3 DNA sequence: TGTGCCAGCAGCGCGAACTCCTATGGCTACACCTTC.

The chain is built from TRBV27 and TRBJ2-1; D ambiguous. The length of the CDR3 is 13 residues. The germline gives CDR1 MNHEY, CDR2 SMNVEV (reference sequence). The germline V and J ends were trimmed by 7 bases and 4 bases, with 11 bases remaining between them. The CDR3 reads CASTAENYNEQFF. For the CDR3, the DNA is TGTGCCAGCACTGCGGAAAATTACAATGAGCAGTTCTTC.

The chain joins TRBV4-1 to TRBJ2-3; 8 positions agree with TRBD2. The CDR3 consists of 18 residues. Germline values: CDR1 MGHRA, CDR2 YSYEKL. Unmatched junction bases numbered 10, after V lost 0 bases and J lost 2 bases. CDR3 nucleotides: TGCGCCAGCAGCCAAGATACAATAGCGGGGAGTGCCACAGATACGCAGTATTTT. As protein: CASSQDTIAGSATDTQYF.

The gene calls are TRBV4-2 and TRBJ1-4; D is possibly TRBD1 (6 bases). The length of the CDR3 is 16 residues. Deletions cut 0 bases from V and 6 bases from J, with 14 bases between. Germline V gives CDR1 LGHNA, CDR2 YNFKEQ. The CDR3 loop reads CASSQDQAGADEKLFF. DNA of the CDR3: TGTGCCAGCAGCCAAGACCAAGCAGGGGCGGATGAAAAACTGTTTTTT.

This chain connects TRBV19 to TRBJ1-5; D gene uncertain. This CDR3 is 17 amino acids long. V gave up 6 bases and J gave up 0 bases, with 18 bases separating them. Germline CDR1 reads LNHDA; CDR2 reads SQIVND (reference sequence). The CDR3: CASSPHPKAYSNQPQHF. CDR3 nucleotide sequence: TGTGCCAGTAGCCCACACCCGAAGGCGTATAGCAATCAGCCCCAGCATTTT.

The chain combines TRBV27 with TRBJ2-7, with D perhaps matching TRBD1 or TRBD2 (5 bases each). The CDR3 runs 14 residues. V lost 5 bases, J lost 2 bases, and 13 bases lay in between. The V gene's germline CDR1 is MNHEY and CDR2 SMNVEV (reference sequence). CDR3 amino acids: CASSQRTGPYEQYF. For the CDR3, the DNA is TGTGCCAGCAGTCAAAGGACGGGGCCCTACGAGCAGTACTTC.

The J gene is TRBJ2-1, the V gene TRBV7-9; TRBD2 might be the D (5 bases). V gave up 1 base and J gave up 7 bases, with 8 bases separating them. The germline gives CDR1 SEHNR, CDR2 FQNEAQ (reference sequence). This CDR3 has 13 residues. CDR3 nucleotides: TGTGCCAGCAGCTTAGAAAGGGAGAATGAGCAGTTCTTC. This translates into CASSLERENEQFF.

The V call is TRBV7-8, the J call TRBJ2-3, with D possibly matching TRBD1 (6 bases). Between the trimmed V and J ends, which lost 5 bases and 0 bases, there was a span of 15 bases. The germline V gene encodes CDR1 SGHVS and CDR2 FQNEAQ. The CDR3 is made up of 16 amino acids. The CDR3 DNA reads as TGTGCCAGCAGCCCGTGGACAGACGCTAGCACAGATACGCAGTATTTT. This sequence encodes CASSPWTDASTDTQYF.

This clone was found once. The chain links TRBV27 to TRBJ2-7, with 8 bases aligning to TRBD2. CDR1 and CDR2 (germline): MNHEY, SMNVEV (reference sequence). The CDR3 is 16 residues long. With V trimmed by 5 bases and J by 7 bases, 16 bases remained unmatched. The CDR3 DNA is TGTGCCAGCAGTCCCAGTAGCGGGATCGTAGGGGTTGAGCAGTACTTC. Its protein is CASSPSSGIVGVEQYF.

This clone has just one count. This chain connects TRBV7-3 to TRBJ2-3; TRBD2 might be the D (6 bases). Germline CDR1 SGHTA, CDR2 FQGTGA. CDR3 size: 15 residues. V dropped 6 bases and J dropped 6 bases, with 19 bases sitting between them. CDR3 nucleotides: TGTGCCAGCAGTCTCGACGGTACAGGAGGGGATACGCAGTATTTT. Protein sequence: CASSLDGTGGDTQYF.

As regards this clone: This CDR3 is also generated by other DNA sequences in the sample. This sequence joins TRBV7-9 and TRBJ2-3, with TRBD1 matching 11 bases. Germline V gives CDR1 SEHNR, CDR2 FQNEAQ (reference sequence). This CDR3 comprises 15 residues. V was pared by 4 bases and J by 2 bases, with 2 bases of the junction left unmatched. The CDR3 loop reads CASSSGQGATDTQYF. CDR3 nucleotide sequence: TGTGCCAGCAGCTCCGGACAGGGGGCCACAGATACGCAGTATTTT.